The next 30 T cell receptor beta chains were all read from a single sample in a study of T cell responses to AZD1222 COVID-19 vaccine. TCRdb's copy holds only in-frame clones and misses some; the assay was immunoSEQ multiplex PCR. The data hold about 140,000 clones, with approximately 95% observed a single time. The sequences come from peripheral blood, collected on day 0 of MenACWY control vaccination. The source of these receptors is an adult in good health.

J is TRBJ2-1 and V is TRBV9; 13 nucleotides line up with TRBD2. The J segment lost 0 bases and the V segment lost 0 bases, leaving 6 bases of the junction unmatched. CDR1 SGDLS and CDR2 YYNGEE come from the germline V gene. There are 19 residues in the CDR3. CDR3 sequence (DNA): TGTGCCAGCAGCGTAGCAGTGGGACTAGCGGGATACTCCTACAATGAGCAGTTCTTC. It yields the protein CASSVAVGLAGYSYNEQFF.

V and J are TRBV27 and TRBJ1-2; possible D gene TRBD1, 6 bases. The CDR3 extends over 13 amino acids. Germline V gene sequence: CDR1 MNHEY, CDR2 SMNVEV (reference sequence). V gave up 5 bases and J gave up 2 bases, with 9 bases separating them. The CDR3 coding sequence is TGTGCCAGCAGTGGACAGTCAAACTATGGCTACACCTTC. It translates to CASSGQSNYGYTF.

This rearrangement joins TRBV5-1 to TRBJ2-5; the match to TRBD2 covers 9 bases. Germline V gene lookup returns CDR1 SGHRS and CDR2 YFSETQ. V was clipped by 0 bases and J by 2 bases; unmatched bases: 2. This CDR3 is built from 15 residues. CDR3 residues: CASSLGLADQETQYF. Written as DNA, the CDR3 is TGCGCCAGCAGCTTGGGACTAGCGGATCAAGAGACCCAGTACTTC.

The chain couples TRBV11-2 to TRBJ2-3; the D is unclear. Germline V CDR1 and CDR2: SGHAT, FQNNGV. The CDR3 totals 14 residues. Trimming took 1 base from V and 4 from J, leaving 9 bases between them. DNA of the CDR3: TGTGCCAGCAGCTTAGGAGGTGAGCCAGATACGCAGTATTTT. Its translation: CASSLGGEPDTQYF.

The genes are TRBV14 and TRBJ2-1, with a possible D match to TRBD1 (5 bases). Per germline, CDR1 SGHDN and CDR2 FVKESK. The CDR3 has 16 amino acids. V was shortened by 1 base and J by 8 bases, with 18 bases between the two germline ends. In DNA, the CDR3 is TGTGCCAGCAGCCAAGGGGGAAGGGGCCGGTCCGATGAGCAGTTCTTC. Translated: CASSQGGRGRSDEQFF.

V is TRBV6-5 and J is TRBJ1-4, with a weak D call TRBD1 (6 bases). Trimming took 6 bases from V and 3 from J, leaving 14 bases between them. This CDR3 contains 15 residues. Germline CDR1 is MNHEY and CDR2 is SVGAGI. The CDR3 DNA is TGTGCCAGCAGCTCCAGGGGTGCTGCTAATGAAAAACTGTTTTTT. Its protein is CASSSRGAANEKLFF.

This chain links TRBV6-5 with TRBJ2-1, with unresolved D. The V gene lost 2 bases and the J gene lost 0 bases, with 8 bases spanning the gap. CDR3 size: 15 residues. In germline, CDR1 is MNHEY, CDR2 SVGAGI. This CDR3 reads CASSYRAPSYNEQFF. The CDR3 coding sequence is TGTGCCAGCAGTTACAGGGCCCCCTCCTACAATGAGCAGTTCTTC.

In this sample, this clone turned up once. The chain employs TRBV4-2 and TRBJ2-5, with 7 nucleotides matching TRBD2. Germline V gene data show CDR1 as LGHNA and CDR2 as YNFKEQ. The CDR3 spans 14 residues. V shed 5 bases, J shed 3 bases, and the junction held 6 bases outside the gene matches. The CDR3 DNA reads TGTGCCAGCAGCGTCAGCGGGAAGAAAGAGACCCAGTACTTC. Encoded protein: CASSVSGKKETQYF.

The V gene is TRBV11-2, the J gene TRBJ2-7; the match to TRBD2 covers 13 bases. J lost 1 base, V lost 0 bases, and 9 bases had no gene match. The length of the CDR3 is 19 residues. Germline loops: CDR1 SGHAT, CDR2 FQNNGV. In DNA, the CDR3 is TGTGCCAGCAGCTTAGACTCGGGACTAGCGGGGTCTTCTTCCTACGAGCAGTACTTC. Amino acids: CASSLDSGLAGSSSYEQYF.

V usage is TRBV19 and J usage is TRBJ1-2, with D hard to call. The CDR3 has 13 amino acids. The germline gives CDR1 LNHDA, CDR2 SQIVND (reference sequence). Trimming shortened V by 7 bases and J by 3 bases, and 12 bases separated the two germline ends. CDR3 bases: TGTGCCAGTACCCCCCGGGCTGACTATGGCTACACCTTC. Translation gives CASTPRADYGYTF. The whole variable domain, remainder taken from reference TRBV19 and TRBJ1-2, is DGGITQSPKYLFRKEGQNVTLSCEQNLNHDAMYWYRQDPGQGLRLIYYSQIVNDFQKGDIAEGYSVSREKKESFPLTVTSAQKNPTAFYLCASTPRADYGYTFGSGTRLTVV.

V and J are TRBV7-9 and TRBJ2-7; 11 positions match TRBD2. Germline V gene data show CDR1 as SEHNR and CDR2 as FQNEAQ (reference sequence). The CDR3 is 17 amino acids. Trimming cost V 7 bases and J 0 bases; bases outside gene matches: 11. CDR3 loop: CASTVSSGLADSYEQYF. The CDR3 region has the DNA TGTGCCAGCACCGTTTCGTCGGGACTAGCGGACTCCTACGAGCAGTACTTC.

This chain connects TRBV19 to TRBJ1-2, with D maybe TRBD1 (5 bases). The CDR3 sequence is 14 residues long. Germline V lookup: CDR1 LNHDA, CDR2 SQIVND (reference sequence). The V and J ends lost 0 bases and 5 bases respectively, with 10 bases between them. The CDR3 region is CASSIEPGNYGYTF. The CDR3 DNA is TGTGCCAGTAGTATAGAACCAGGGAATTATGGCTACACCTTC.

The rearrangement joins TRBV6-5 to TRBJ2-3; D is possibly TRBD1 (5 bases). The CDR3 is 14 residues long. CDR1 MNHEY and CDR2 SVGAGI come from the germline V gene. Deletions cut 6 bases from V and 2 bases from J, with 12 bases between. CDR3 loop: CASSRRQNTDTQYF. CDR3 bases: TGTGCCAGCAGCCGGCGACAGAACACAGATACGCAGTATTTT.

A few counts support this clone. The rearrangement uses TRBV2 and TRBJ2-5; D gene ambiguous. The CDR3 totals 12 residues. Trimming left V 7 bases short and J 5 bases short, with 11 bases between. Germline CDR1 reads SNHLY; CDR2 reads FYNNEI. DNA of the CDR3: TGTGCCAGCATGAGGTACAGCGAGACCCAGTACTTC. This encodes CASMRYSETQYF.

V is TRBV28 and J is TRBJ1-2; D gene ambiguous. The germline V and J ends were trimmed by 5 bases and 3 bases, with 16 bases remaining between them. CDR1 MDHEN and CDR2 SYDVKM come from the germline V gene. This CDR3 contains 15 residues. The CDR3 DNA reads TGTGCCAGCAGTGTCCTGGCGGGGTCTGACTATGGCTACACCTTC. Translation: CASSVLAGSDYGYTF.

The chain employs TRBV5-5 and TRBJ2-1; D ambiguous. V dropped 0 bases and J dropped 3 bases, with 13 bases sitting between them. CDR1 and CDR2 (germline): SGHKS, YYEKEE (reference sequence). The CDR3 has 16 residues. Here the CDR3 DNA reads TGTGCCAGCAGCTTGGGGGCCCGGGCGCTCTACAATGAGCAGTTCTTC. This encodes CASSLGARALYNEQFF.

This sequence joins TRBV11-2 and TRBJ2-7; a weak D match, TRBD2 (6 bases). CDR3 size: 12 residues. Trimming left V 4 bases short and J 5 bases short, with 9 bases between. Germline V lookup: CDR1 SGHAT, CDR2 FQNNGV. The CDR3 coding sequence is TGTGCCAGCAGCTCATGGAGGGACGAGCAGTACTTC. It codes for CASSSWRDEQYF.

The chain carries TRBV29-1 and TRBJ2-2; TRBD2 matches 12 bases. The CDR3 runs to 20 residues. Germline V gene sequence: CDR1 SQVTM, CDR2 ANQGSEA. V gave up 0 bases and J gave up 0 bases; unmatched junction bases: 11. The CDR3 DNA reads as TGCAGCGTTGAAGACTTTGCGACTAGCGGGGGCGTCGCGAACACCGGGGAGCTGTTTTTT. The encoded protein is CSVEDFATSGGVANTGELFF.

This sequence joins TRBV5-6 and TRBJ2-4, with D perhaps TRBD1 (6 bases). The CDR3 length is 13 residues. Germline V gene sequence: CDR1 SGHDT, CDR2 YYEEEE. The V gene lost 4 bases and the J gene lost 8 bases, with 13 bases spanning the gap. CDR3 nucleotide sequence: TGTGCCAGCAGCGAACAGGGAGTGGACATTCAGTACTTC. It encodes CASSEQGVDIQYF. The whole variable domain, remainder taken from reference TRBV5-6 and TRBJ2-4, is DAGVTQSPTHLIKTRGQQVTLRCSPKSGHDTVSWYQQALGQGPQFIFQYYEEEERQRGNFPDRFSGHQFPNYSSELNVNALLLGDSALYLCASSEQGVDIQYFGAGTRLSVL.

This clone came up once. J is TRBJ2-1 and V is TRBV2; D call uncertain. Per germline, CDR1 SNHLY and CDR2 FYNNEI. Trimming cost V 6 bases and J 3 bases, with 6 bases left between them. CDR3 length: 12 residues. CDR3 DNA: TGTGCCAGCAGGGGCATCTACAATGAGCAGTTCTTC. Encoded protein: CASRGIYNEQFF.

The chain is built from TRBV21-1 and TRBJ1-5. TRBV21-1 is designated a pseudogene. CDR3 length: 19 residues. This chain's CDR3 is CASSKVQYLNRGSNQPQHF. Here the CDR3 DNA reads TGTGCCAGCAGCAAAGTGCAGTACCTTAATCGGGGAAGCAATCAGCCCCAGCATTTT.

V and J are TRBV5-8 and TRBJ2-3, with a weak D call TRBD1 (5 bases). The V end was cut by 2 bases, the J end by 2 bases, with 9 bases between. Germline values: CDR1 SGHTS, CDR2 YDEGEE. There are 14 residues in the CDR3. CDR3: CASSFRQSTDTQYF. The CDR3 bases are TGTGCCAGCAGCTTCCGACAGTCCACAGATACGCAGTATTTT. The full variable domain, completed using reference TRBV5-8 and TRBJ2-3, is EAGVTQSPTHLIKTRGQQATLRCSPISGHTSVYWYQQALGLGLQFLLWYDEGEERNRGNFPPRFSGRQFPNYSSELNVNALELEDSALYLCASSFRQSTDTQYFGPGTRLTVL.

This chain connects TRBV25-1 to TRBJ2-7; 10 positions agree with TRBD1. The CDR3 has 15 residues. V shed 3 bases, J shed 5 bases, and the junction held 7 bases outside the gene matches. Germline V CDR1 and CDR2: MGHDK, SYGVNS. CDR3 protein: CASSDPGQGLNEQYF. In DNA form, the CDR3 reads TGTGCCAGCAGTGACCCGGGACAGGGGTTAAACGAGCAGTACTTC.

V gene TRBV4-1 combines with J gene TRBJ2-1; 7 bases line up with TRBD1. The CDR3 is 16 amino acids. The junction had 5 bases not matched to a gene; V was cut back by 1 base and J by 2 bases. Germline V gives CDR1 MGHRA, CDR2 YSYEKL. Written as DNA, the CDR3 is TGCGCCAGCAGCCAAGCCGACAGGGCCACCTACAATGAGCAGTTCTTC. As protein: CASSQADRATYNEQFF.

This clone came up a few times. CDR3 coding DNA: TGTGCTAGTGGACAGACCGGGGGAGTTTCGGCTTTCTTT. This encodes CASGQTGGVSAFF. The J gene is TRBJ1-1, the V gene TRBV12-5; maybe TRBD1 (5 bases). With 6 bases removed from V and 11 bases from J, the gap between germline ends came to 19 bases. The CDR3 spans 13 residues. Germline V gives CDR1 LGHNT, CDR2 FRNRAP.

The chain couples TRBV10-1 to TRBJ1-1; a possible D gene is TRBD1 (5 bases). Trimming took off 0 bases at V and 8 bases at J, with 22 bases between the two ends. Germline assignment: CDR1 WNHNN and CDR2 SYGVQD (reference sequence). The CDR3 has 17 residues. In DNA form, the CDR3 reads TGCGCCAGCAGTGAGTCGTGGCCTAGGACACCTACAACCGAAGCTTTCTTT. This translates into CASSESWPRTPTTEAFF.

The chain joins TRBV2 to TRBJ1-2, with D unclear. V was pared by 4 bases and J by 5 bases, with 8 bases between. CDR3 size: 12 residues. Looked up from germline, CDR1 is SNHLY and CDR2 is FYNNEI. The CDR3 DNA reads TGTGCCAGCAGTGTAGGATCTTATGGCTACACCTTC. It encodes CASSVGSYGYTF.

The CDR3: CASSPGQGLWSYGYTF. The DNA of the CDR3 is TGTGCCAGCAGCCCCGGACAGGGGTTATGGAGCTATGGCTACACCTTC. The gene calls are TRBV3-1 (or the pseudogene TRBV3-2) and TRBJ1-2, with 9 bases that match TRBD1. V lost 4 bases, J lost 4 bases, and 10 bases stayed unmatched. Germline lookup yields CDR1 LGHDT and CDR2 YNNKEL (reference sequence). The CDR3 is 16 amino acids.

The chain employs TRBV18 and TRBJ1-1; a weak D match, TRBD1 (6 bases). The CDR3 spans 15 residues. The germline V gene has CDR1 KGHSH and CDR2 LQKENI. V lost 2 bases, J lost 7 bases, and 17 bases lay in between. The CDR3, as DNA: TGTGCCAGCTCACCATCGGGCGGGGGCGGTGGTGAAGCTTTCTTT. This encodes CASSPSGGGGGEAFF.

The J gene is TRBJ2-7, the V gene TRBV12-5, with no clear D. Germline V CDR1 and CDR2: LGHNT, FRNRAP. The CDR3 sequence is 13 residues long. V was pared by 6 bases and J by 0 bases, with 9 bases between. CDR3 loop: CASGSRSSYEQYF. In DNA, the CDR3 is TGTGCTAGTGGGTCAAGAAGCTCCTACGAGCAGTACTTC.